These 21 T cell receptor beta chains were all obtained from the same sample, sequenced in a study of T cells after yellow fever vaccination. TCRdb used MiXCR to reprocess the 5' RACE reads, holding one entry per CDR3 protein. Among about 310,000 distinct CDR3 sequences listed, about 3.5% were seen once. Sequencing was performed on PBMCs, taken on the day of the yellow fever booster vaccination. The receptors shown here come from a man between 18 and 35 years old who received the YFV17D yellow fever vaccine.

This clonotype has only a few counts. The chain recombines TRBV20-1 with TRBJ1-4, with D perhaps TRBD1 (6 bases). CDR3 size: 15 residues. V lost 6 bases to trimming and J lost 8 bases, with 22 bases between them. Germline CDR1 reads DFQATT; CDR2 reads SNEGSKA (reference sequence). The CDR3 DNA reads as TGCAGTGCCCAACTAGGGGGACCGTGGGACGAAAAACTGTTTTTT. This sequence encodes CSAQLGGPWDEKLFF.

This clonotype has a handful of counts. The chain combines TRBV19 with TRBJ1-5; possibly TRBD1 for D (5 bases). Germline V gene lookup returns CDR1 LNHDA and CDR2 SQIVND (reference sequence). This CDR3 is 13 amino acids long. V was shortened by 5 bases and J by 3 bases, with 8 bases between the two germline ends. CDR3 region: CASSGADNQPQHF. As DNA, the CDR3 is TGTGCCAGTAGTGGGGCGGACAATCAGCCCCAGCATTTT.

V gene TRBV4-1 combines with J gene TRBJ1-2; D remains ambiguous. Germline CDR1 is MGHRA and CDR2 is YSYEKL. Trimming took 0 bases from V and 7 from J, leaving 18 bases between them. The CDR3 is 16 residues long. CDR3 in DNA: TGCGCCAGCAGCCAAGAGGCGGCCGAGGCTATGGTTGGCTACACCTTC. It encodes CASSQEAAEAMVGYTF.

The rearrangement uses TRBV4-3 and TRBJ1-1; D may be TRBD1 (5 bases). The germline V gene has CDR1 LGHNA and CDR2 YSLEER. V lost 6 bases, J lost 0 bases, and 17 bases lay in between. This CDR3 region has 16 residues. This CDR3 is CASSPMGGRMNTEAFF. Here the CDR3 DNA reads TGCGCCAGCAGTCCTATGGGGGGACGTATGAACACTGAAGCTTTCTTT.

This chain connects TRBV15 to TRBJ1-1; the match to TRBD1 covers 10 bases. This CDR3 comprises 14 residues. Germline V gene lookup returns CDR1 LNHNV and CDR2 YYDKDF (reference sequence). V was clipped by 6 bases and J by 5 bases; unmatched bases: 6. The DNA of the CDR3 is TGTGCCACCAGGAAAGGACAGGGGGATACTGAAGCTTTCTTT. Amino acids: CATRKGQGDTEAFF.

This clonotype has at least ten counts. CDR3 in DNA: TGTGCCAGCAGCCCCCCTCCAGCGATTCAAGAGACCCAGTACTTC. Residues: CASSPPPAIQETQYF. The chain joins TRBV7-2 to TRBJ2-5; no firm D call. Trimming removed 5 bases from V and 2 bases from J, with 15 bases in between. Germline loops: CDR1 SGHTA, CDR2 FQGNSA. The CDR3 consists of 15 residues.

This clonotype was recorded many times. This sequence joins TRBV18 and TRBJ2-1, with TRBD2 matching over 7 bases. V shed 6 bases, J shed 6 bases, and the junction held 11 bases outside the gene matches. This CDR3 is 15 amino acids long. CDR1 is KGHSH, CDR2 LQKENI, per germline. DNA for the CDR3: TGTGCCAGCTCGCGGTCCGGGACTATATCCAATGAGCAGTTCTTC. Translating it yields CASSRSGTISNEQFF.

In its sample, this clonotype was seen many times. This chain uses TRBV18 with TRBJ2-7, with D unresolved. Trimming left V 3 bases short and J 0 bases short, with 9 bases between. From germline, CDR1 is KGHSH and CDR2 LQKENI. The CDR3 totals 14 residues. The CDR3 spells CASSPGRYSYEQYF. The CDR3, as DNA: TGTGCCAGCTCACCGGGCAGATACTCCTACGAGCAGTACTTC.

V usage is TRBV25-1 and J usage is TRBJ1-1; 7 bases are a match to TRBD1. Germline V gives CDR1 MGHDK, CDR2 SYGVNS. Trimming at V came to 4 bases and at J to 3 bases, leaving 11 bases not matched to a gene. The CDR3 extends over 16 amino acids. CDR3: CASSGTGLPGDTEAFF. The CDR3 region has the DNA TGTGCCAGCAGTGGGACAGGACTGCCGGGGGACACTGAAGCTTTCTTT.

This clonotype was detected many times. The chain employs TRBV11-1 and TRBJ2-1; D is uncertain. The CDR3 has 15 amino acids. Between the trimmed V and J ends, which lost 6 bases and 0 bases, there was a span of 12 bases. Looked up from germline, CDR1 is SGHAT and CDR2 is FQDESV (reference sequence). CDR3 sequence reads: CASSSGKSSYNEQFF. CDR3 coding DNA: TGTGCCAGCAGTAGTGGTAAGAGCTCCTACAATGAGCAGTTCTTC. Full variable domain (rest looked up from reference TRBV11-1 and TRBJ2-1): EAEVAQSPRYKITEKSQAVAFWCDPISGHATLYWYRQILGQGPELLVQFQDESVVDDSQLPKDRFSAERLKGVDSTLKIQPAELGDSAMYLCASSSGKSSYNEQFFGPGTRLTVL.

The chain employs TRBV15 and TRBJ2-7; TRBD1 matches 7 bases. The germline V gene encodes CDR1 LNHNV and CDR2 YYDKDF (reference sequence). The junction had 7 bases not matched to a gene; V was cut back by 4 bases and J by 4 bases. The CDR3 extends over 14 amino acids. CDR3 in amino acids: CATSIGTDLYEQYF. The CDR3 bases are TGTGCCACCAGCATCGGGACAGATTTGTACGAGCAGTACTTC.

This clonotype was found a few times. CDR3 coding DNA: TGCAGCGTTGAAATGCCACTGGGGGAAAAACTGTTTTTT. This sequence encodes CSVEMPLGEKLFF. The chain uses TRBV29-1 and TRBJ1-4; no clear D gene. CDR1 and CDR2 from the germline V gene are SQVTM and ANQGSEA. Trimming took off 2 bases at V and 8 bases at J, with 12 bases between the two ends. The CDR3 has 13 residues.

Only a few counts were recorded for this clonotype. The chain is built from TRBV2 and TRBJ1-5, with 7 positions matching TRBD1. The CDR3 loop spans 14 amino acids. Germline lookup yields CDR1 SNHLY and CDR2 FYNNEI. V was pared by 3 bases and J by 7 bases, with 6 bases of the junction left unmatched. Here the CDR3 reads CASSDLQGKQPQHF. CDR3 bases: TGTGCCAGCAGTGATCTACAGGGGAAACAGCCCCAGCATTTT.

This chain connects TRBV19 to TRBJ1-5; 8 bases align to TRBD1. The germline CDR1 and CDR2 sequences are LNHDA and SQIVND (reference sequence). The CDR3 extends over 15 amino acids. Trimming cost V 4 bases and J 6 bases; bases outside gene matches: 8. CDR3 sequence reads: CASSSRGLNGQPQHF. Here the CDR3 DNA reads TGTGCCAGTAGTAGCAGGGGGCTAAACGGTCAGCCCCAGCATTTT.

This clonotype has at least ten counts. This rearrangement joins TRBV5-1 to TRBJ2-7, with 10 bases lining up with TRBD2. Germline loops: CDR1 SGHRS, CDR2 YFSETQ. The CDR3 is 15 residues long. The J segment lost 1 base and the V segment lost 0 bases, leaving 1 base of the junction unmatched. The CDR3 loop is CASSLVAGGSYEQYF. As DNA, the CDR3 is TGCGCCAGCAGCTTGGTAGCGGGGGGTTCCTACGAGCAGTACTTC. Complete variable domain (other parts from reference TRBV5-1 and TRBJ2-7): KAGVTQTPRYLIKTRGQQVTLSCSPISGHRSVSWYQQTPGQGLQFLFEYFSETQRNKGNFPGRFSGRQFSNSRSEMNVSTLELGDSALYLCASSLVAGGSYEQYFGPGTRLTVT.

The chain has TRBV6-2 or TRBV6-3 and TRBJ2-5; no definite D call. The CDR3 loop spans 13 amino acids. The germline V and J ends were trimmed by 5 bases and 5 bases, with 12 bases remaining between them. Germline CDR1 and CDR2: MNHEY and SVGEGT. As DNA, the CDR3 is TGTGCCAGCAGTAAGGCCGTCAGGGAGACCCAGTACTTC. This gives the protein CASSKAVRETQYF.

The J gene is TRBJ2-4, the V gene TRBV2; D is uncertain. V lost 7 bases and J lost 5, with 12 bases in between. This CDR3 has 13 residues. Germline lookup yields CDR1 SNHLY and CDR2 FYNNEI. CDR3 DNA sequence: TGTGCCAGCAAGAGTGGTAGCCAAAACATTCAGTACTTC. It specifies CASKSGSQNIQYF.

The V and J genes are TRBV7-9 and TRBJ2-1; 8 bases match TRBD1. The V and J ends lost 5 bases and 7 bases, in that order; junction bases with no gene match: 10. This CDR3 is 15 amino acids long. Looked up from germline, CDR1 is SEHNR and CDR2 is FQNEAQ (reference sequence). The CDR3 region has the DNA TGTGCCAGCAGCGCAAGTGGACAGGGAAAAAATGAGCAGTTCTTC. Translated: CASSASGQGKNEQFF.

Details on this clonotype: The junction does not match germline at one end; this may be a read error. The chain couples TRBV7-6 to TRBJ1-5; the D gene is possibly TRBD1 (6 bases). Germline CDR1 and CDR2: SGHVS and FNYEAQ. The CDR3 has 14 amino acids. The CDR3 here is CASSLAGGFQPHHF. The CDR3 region has the DNA TGTGCCAGCAGCTTAGCGGGGGGCTTTCAGCCCCATCATTTT. Full variable domain (rest looked up from reference TRBV7-6 and TRBJ1-5): GAGVSQSPRYKVTKRGQDVALRCDPISGHVSLYWYRQALGQGPEFLTYFNYEAQQDKSGLPNDRFSAERPEGSISTLTIQRTEQRDSAMYRCASSLAGGFQPHHFGDGTRLSIL.

This clonotype was seen at least ten times. This rearrangement joins TRBV7-2 to TRBJ1-5, with D unresolved. Between the trimmed V and J ends, which lost 0 bases and 5 bases, there was a span of 8 bases. The V gene's germline CDR1 is SGHTA and CDR2 FQGNSA. The CDR3 is 14 amino acids. The CDR3 DNA is TGTGCCAGCAGCTTAGCCAGGTATTATCAGCCCCAGCATTTT. This translates into CASSLARYYQPQHF.

This clonotype was counted only a few times. The chain combines TRBV28 with TRBJ2-1, with 12 nucleotides matching TRBD2. The germline CDR1 and CDR2 sequences are MDHEN and SYDVKM. V gave up 7 bases and J gave up 7 bases; unmatched junction bases: 8. The CDR3 covers 15 residues. CDR3 residues: CASNLLAGGKNEQFF. The CDR3 DNA follows: TGTGCCAGCAACCTCCTAGCGGGGGGGAAGAATGAGCAGTTCTTC.